This T cell receptor (beta chain) stems from a study of technical replicates of blood from four donors. Germline assignment: CDR1 KGHSH and CDR2 LQKENI. The length of the CDR3 is 13 residues. V was clipped by 3 bases and J by 2 bases, with 7 bases between them. Here immunoSEQ multiplex PCR was the method, and the copy in TCRdb shows in-frame clones only, minus some. This table has more than 10,000 clones, 65% to 90% appearing once. What was sequenced was PBMCs. V is TRBV18 and J is TRBJ2-5; maybe TRBD2 (6 bases). This clonotype originated in a human donor in good health. CDR3 amino acids: CASSPGLQETQYF. The CDR3 DNA reads as TGTGCCAGCTCACCGGGACTTCAAGAGACCCAGTACTTC.